This T cell receptor (beta chain) was profiled in a study of technical replicates of blood from several donors. Germline lookup yields CDR1 LGHNT and CDR2 FRNRAP. The V segment lost 2 bases and the J segment 8 bases; nucleotides outside the gene matches: 0. This CDR3 spans 12 amino acids. Repertoires were generated with immunoSEQ multiplex PCR, while TCRdb's copy carries only in-frame clones and drops some. This sample has approximately 12,000 clones, with roughly 85% found just once. Sequenced: PBMCs. This receptor was obtained from a human donor in good health. The chain combines TRBV12-5 with TRBJ1-2; 9 bases are a match to TRBD1. CDR3 sequence reads: CASGLTGGGYTF. The DNA for the CDR3 is TGTGCTAGTGGTTTGACAGGGGGCGGCTACACCTTC.